The 22 T cell receptor beta chains given below trace back to one sample, sequenced in a study of blood T cell repertoires in COVID-19. Data came from immunoSEQ multiplex PCR; TCRdb stores just in-frame clones and leaves some out. The data show about 150,000 clones, around 87% seen once. The source material was peripheral blood. These receptors originate from a man in his 60s with COVID-19, enrolled during active disease.

The table lists this clone with a count of one. This chain connects TRBV23-1 to TRBJ1-4, with TRBD1 matching 8 bases. TRBV23-1 qualifies as an ORF whose function is uncertain. The CDR3 totals 15 residues. The junction had 5 bases not matched to a gene; V was cut back by 4 bases and J by 4 bases. DNA of the CDR3: TGCGCCAGCAGTCCATGGGACAGGCGTAATGAAAAACTGTTTTTT. Amino acid sequence: CASSPWDRRNEKLFF.

The chain has TRBV9 and TRBJ2-5; 7 positions match TRBD1. Germline CDR1 SGDLS, CDR2 YYNGEE. This CDR3 spans 16 amino acids. With 4 bases clipped from V and 5 bases from J, the junction kept 14 bases outside the gene matches. CDR3 loop: CASSRLTGNGLETQYF. Here the CDR3 DNA reads TGTGCCAGCAGCCGTTTGACAGGGAACGGTTTGGAGACCCAGTACTTC.

Here the CDR3 DNA reads TGTGCCAGCAGCTCCAGCGGGACTAATGAAAAACTGTTTTTT. The encoded protein is CASSSSGTNEKLFF. The chain links TRBV7-9 to TRBJ1-4; D not resolved. Germline-derived CDR1 and CDR2 are SEHNR and FQNEAQ (reference sequence). The germline V and J ends were trimmed by 4 bases and 2 bases, with 8 bases remaining between them. There are 14 residues in the CDR3.

J is TRBJ1-2 and V is TRBV14, with D uncertain. The germline gives CDR1 SGHDN, CDR2 FVKESK. The CDR3 covers 12 residues. With 1 base removed from V and 8 bases from J, the gap between germline ends came to 8 bases. The DNA of the CDR3 is TGTGCCAGCAGCCAAGCAGCGGGCGGCTACACCTTC. Translation gives CASSQAAGGYTF. The full variable domain, completed using reference TRBV14 and TRBJ1-2, is EAGVTQFPSHSVIEKGQTVTLRCDPISGHDNLYWYRRVMGKEIKFLLHFVKESKQDESGMPNNRFLAERTGGTYSTLKVQPAELEDSGVYFCASSQAAGGYTFGSGTRLTVV.

This clone is a singleton in its sample. The chain carries TRBV4-2 and TRBJ2-5, with D possibly being TRBD1 (6 bases). V lost 1 base, J lost 3 bases, and 12 bases lay in between. Germline V lookup: CDR1 LGHNA, CDR2 YNFKEQ. The CDR3 loop spans 15 amino acids. CDR3 sequence: CASSQAEGQKETQYF. The CDR3 coding sequence is TGTGCCAGCAGCCAAGCTGAAGGACAGAAAGAGACCCAGTACTTC.

The genes are TRBV27 and TRBJ1-2; 9 bases are a match to TRBD1. Germline assignment: CDR1 MNHEY and CDR2 SMNVEV (reference sequence). The V and J ends lost 6 bases and 5 bases, in that order; junction bases with no gene match: 4. CDR3 length: 13 residues. The CDR3 sequence is CASSTGTGYGYTF. The DNA of the CDR3 is TGTGCCAGCAGCACCGGGACAGGGTATGGCTACACCTTC.

The rearrangement joins TRBV2 to TRBJ1-1; D unclear. The V end lost 6 bases, the J end lost 0 bases, and 11 bases lay between the germline ends. Germline V gives CDR1 SNHLY, CDR2 FYNNEI. The CDR3 has 14 amino acids. The CDR3 is CASRYREMNTEAFF. As DNA, the CDR3 is TGTGCCAGCAGGTACCGGGAAATGAACACTGAAGCTTTCTTT.

The V call is TRBV3-1 (or the pseudogene TRBV3-2), the J call TRBJ2-7; D is uncertain. In germline, CDR1 is LGHDT, CDR2 YNNKEL (reference sequence). Trimming pared 3 bases from V and 3 bases from J, leaving 6 bases between. The CDR3 covers 12 residues. The CDR3 DNA is TGTGCCAGCAGCCAGAGAGGCTACGAGCAGTACTTC. Translating gives CASSQRGYEQYF.

The chain couples TRBV4-3 to TRBJ1-5, with D possibly TRBD1 on 6 matching bases. The CDR3 is made up of 13 amino acids. Germline loops: CDR1 LGHNA, CDR2 YSLEER. V was pared by 0 bases and J by 12 bases, with 12 bases between. CDR3 in DNA: TGCGCCAGCAGCCAAGAAATTGACAGGTTCCAGCATTTT. Protein sequence: CASSQEIDRFQHF.

The sample holds one count of this clone. J is TRBJ1-1 and V is TRBV30; 8 bases fit TRBD1. Germline lookup yields CDR1 GTSNPN and CDR2 SVGIG (reference sequence). This CDR3 region has 17 residues. V lost 3 bases, J lost 0 bases, and 12 bases stayed unmatched. CDR3 coding DNA: TGTGCCTGGAGGGATACAGGGGGACACATCATGAACACTGAAGCTTTCTTT. It codes for CAWRDTGGHIMNTEAFF.

The rearrangement links TRBV2 to TRBJ1-2, with D possibly TRBD1 on 5 matching bases. The CDR3 sequence is 16 residues long. Trimming stripped 6 bases from V and 5 bases from J, with 22 bases between. Germline-derived CDR1 and CDR2 are SNHLY and FYNNEI. The CDR3 coding sequence is TGTGCCAGCAGGCCTAATCTGGGAGTGGGACTATATGGCTACACCTTC. This sequence encodes CASRPNLGVGLYGYTF.

The CDR3 spells CASSLGGETEAFF. DNA for the CDR3: TGTGCCAGCAGCTTAGGGGGGGAGACTGAAGCTTTCTTT. The chain employs TRBV11-3 and TRBJ1-1; D is perhaps TRBD1 (5 bases). Looked up from germline, CDR1 is SGHNT and CDR2 is YENEEA. This CDR3 is 13 amino acids long. V dropped 1 base and J dropped 5 bases, with 8 bases sitting between them.

This chain uses TRBV28 with TRBJ1-2, with 8 bases matching TRBD1. The CDR3 is 15 residues long. Unmatched junction bases numbered 9, after V lost 6 bases and J lost 3 bases. Germline assignment: CDR1 MDHEN and CDR2 SYDVKM. The CDR3 sequence: CASSQGQGAHYGYTF. CDR3 in DNA: TGTGCCAGCAGCCAAGGACAGGGTGCCCACTATGGCTACACCTTC.

The chain employs TRBV6-5 and TRBJ1-2; D perhaps matches TRBD1 (6 bases). Germline V gene lookup returns CDR1 MNHEY and CDR2 SVGAGI. The CDR3 runs to 12 residues. The V end lost 5 bases, the J end lost 5 bases, and 9 bases lay between the germline ends. The CDR3 loop is CASSLDSYGYTF. The CDR3 DNA is TGTGCCAGCAGTCTGGACAGTTATGGCTACACCTTC.

CDR3 in amino acids: CASSLPIRLAGQNNEQFF. The CDR3 nucleotides read TGTGCCAGCAGCTTACCCATTCGACTAGCGGGGCAAAACAATGAGCAGTTCTTC. The rearrangement links TRBV7-9 to TRBJ2-1; 11 bases fit TRBD2. V was pared by 2 bases and J by 5 bases, with 11 bases of the junction left unmatched. Germline V gene data show CDR1 as SEHNR and CDR2 as FQNEAQ (reference sequence). The CDR3 runs 18 residues. The whole variable domain, remainder taken from reference TRBV7-9 and TRBJ2-1, is DTGVSQNPRHKITKRGQNVTFRCDPISEHNRLYWYRQTLGQGPEFLTYFQNEAQLEKSRLLSDRFSAERPKGSFSTLEIQRTEQGDSAMYLCASSLPIRLAGQNNEQFFGPGTRLTVL.

The chain uses TRBV7-9 and TRBJ1-4; the D is unclear. V lost 5 bases, J lost 0 bases, and 13 bases lay in between. Germline CDR1 reads SEHNR; CDR2 reads FQNEAQ (reference sequence). The CDR3 totals 16 residues. CDR3 residues: CASSILRSATNEKLFF. Written as DNA, the CDR3 is TGTGCCAGCAGCATTCTGAGGTCTGCAACTAATGAAAAACTGTTTTTT.

The J gene is TRBJ1-1, the V gene TRBV18, with TRBD1 matching 8 bases. CDR1 KGHSH and CDR2 LQKENI come from the germline V gene. V was pared by 3 bases and J by 2 bases, with 11 bases of the junction left unmatched. The CDR3 consists of 17 residues. CDR3 residues: CASSPLSGSGGNTEAFF. The CDR3 DNA sequence: TGTGCCAGCTCACCCCTATCGGGGTCAGGGGGCAACACTGAAGCTTTCTTT.

The chain links TRBV7-3 to TRBJ2-7; 9 positions agree with TRBD2. With V trimmed by 1 base and J by 4 bases, 8 bases remained unmatched. Per the germline V gene, CDR1 is SGHTA and CDR2 is FQGTGA. This CDR3 is 16 amino acids long. CDR3 in DNA: TGTGCCAGCAGCTTAAATTCGAGAACTAGCGGGTACGAGCAGTACTTC. Its protein is CASSLNSRTSGYEQYF.

V and J are TRBV29-1 and TRBJ2-1; 12 bases are shared with TRBD2. The ends lost 4 bases at V and 6 bases at J; junction bases unmatched: 4. Germline lookup yields CDR1 SQVTM and CDR2 ANQGSEA. The CDR3 is 14 residues long. The CDR3 spells CSVATSGGLNEQFF. In DNA form, the CDR3 reads TGCAGCGTTGCTACTAGCGGGGGGCTCAATGAGCAGTTCTTC.

The J gene is TRBJ1-1, the V gene TRBV6-5, with 8 bases lining up with TRBD1. V was pared by 2 bases and J by 1 base, with 6 bases of the junction left unmatched. The CDR3 runs to 16 residues. Germline V CDR1 and CDR2: MNHEY, SVGAGI. For the CDR3, the DNA is TGTGCCAGCAGTTACGGCCAGGGGGCTGGGAACACTGAAGCTTTCTTT. Its translation: CASSYGQGAGNTEAFF.

The chain combines TRBV4-3 with TRBJ2-7; tentative D call: TRBD2 (5 bases). There are 16 residues in the CDR3. Germline V gives CDR1 LGHNA, CDR2 YSLEER. Trimming stripped 0 bases from V and 2 bases from J, with 14 bases between. Here the CDR3 reads CASSQDLEAIAYEQYF. CDR3 DNA: TGCGCCAGCAGCCAAGATCTGGAGGCTATAGCCTACGAGCAGTACTTC.

The chain recombines TRBV11-3 with TRBJ2-7; TRBD2 agrees at 7 bases. Trimming took 1 base from V and 7 from J; bases not matched to a gene: 1. This CDR3 region has 12 residues. Germline V CDR1 and CDR2: SGHNT, YENEEA. This CDR3 is CASSLVGGEQYF. In nucleotides, the CDR3 is TGTGCCAGCAGCTTAGTGGGGGGGGAGCAGTACTTC. Using reference TRBV11-3 and TRBJ2-7 for the parts outside the CDR3, the full variable domain is EAGVVQSPRYKIIEKKQPVAFWCNPISGHNTLYWYLQNLGQGPELLIRYENEEAVDDSQLPKDRFSAERLKGVDSTLKIQPAELGDSAVYLCASSLVGGEQYFGPGTRLTVT.